This is a list of T cell receptor beta chains from one sample in a study of spatial heterogeneity in lung cancer. TCRdb re-called the 5' RACE reads through MiXCR, storing one row per CDR3 protein. The sample lists around 13,000 distinct CDR3 sequences, roughly 7% occurring once. Material: lung tumor tissue, obtained at surgery. The origin of the receptors is a female donor with early-stage non-small cell lung cancer. The CDR3 runs from the conserved cysteine through the conserved F or W. A D gene is named only where the DNA matches it firmly. Clone size, where shown, is once, few, many, or a class for clones that have expanded.

V	D	size	J	CDR3	DNA
TRBV28	-	few	TRBJ2-7	CASSAFNRDYEQYF	TGTGCCAGCAGTGCCTTTAACCGAGACTACGAGCAGTACTTC
TRBV5-4	TRBD1	medium-sized	TRBJ2-7	CASSPLDRAANLGEQYF	TGTGCCAGCAGCCCCCTGGACAGGGCAGCCAATTTGGGGGAGCAGTACTTC
TRBV20-1	-	many	TRBJ2-7	CSASSLRRDEQYF	TGCAGTGCTAGTTCACTAAGACGGGACGAGCAGTACTTC
TRBV7-8	TRBD1	medium-sized	TRBJ1-6	CASSRETRQGAGNSPLHF	TGTGCCAGCAGCCGCGAAACTCGACAGGGGGCGGGAAATTCACCCCTCCACTTT
TRBV12-3/TRBV12-4	-	-	TRBJ2-3	CASTAGVTDTQYF	TGTGCCAGCACGGCAGGGGTCACAGATACGCAGTATTTT
TRBV20-1	-	medium-sized	TRBJ1-3	CSASGGFSGNTIYF	TGCAGTGCTAGCGGAGGGTTCTCTGGAAACACCATATATTTT
TRBV5-1	TRBD1	many	TRBJ2-2	CASSLISGQGTTGELFF	TGCGCCAGCAGCCTGATTTCCGGACAGGGGACCACCGGGGAGCTGTTTTTT
TRBV29-1	TRBD2	-	TRBJ2-1	CSVVVSGKDNEQFF	TGCAGCGTGGTTGTTAGCGGGAAAGACAATGAGCAGTTCTTC
TRBV19	-	medium-sized	TRBJ2-1	CASSRKGDGSEQFF	TGTGCCAGTAGTCGAAAAGGGGACGGGAGTGAGCAGTTCTTC
TRBV7-2	TRBD1	many	TRBJ1-4	CASTPTGGPNEKLFF	TGTGCCAGCACGCCGACAGGGGGCCCTAATGAAAAACTGTTTTTT